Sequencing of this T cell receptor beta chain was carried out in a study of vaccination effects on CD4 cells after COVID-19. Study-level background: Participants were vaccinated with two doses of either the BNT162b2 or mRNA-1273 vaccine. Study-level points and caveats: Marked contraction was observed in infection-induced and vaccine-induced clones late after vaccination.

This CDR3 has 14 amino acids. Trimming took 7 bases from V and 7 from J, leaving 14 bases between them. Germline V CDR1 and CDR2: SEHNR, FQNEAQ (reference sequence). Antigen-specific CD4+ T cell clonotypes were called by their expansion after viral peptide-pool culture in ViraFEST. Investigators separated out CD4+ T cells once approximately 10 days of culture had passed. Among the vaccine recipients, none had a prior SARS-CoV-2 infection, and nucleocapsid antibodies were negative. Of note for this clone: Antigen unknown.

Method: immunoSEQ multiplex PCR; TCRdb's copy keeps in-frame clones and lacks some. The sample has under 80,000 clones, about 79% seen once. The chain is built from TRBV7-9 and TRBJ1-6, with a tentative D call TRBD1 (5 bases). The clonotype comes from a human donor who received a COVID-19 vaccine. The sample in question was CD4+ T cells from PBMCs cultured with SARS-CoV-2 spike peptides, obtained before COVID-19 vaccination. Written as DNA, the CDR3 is TGTGCCAGCACCCAAGGGGATGGGAATTCACCCCTCCACTTT. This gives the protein CASTQGDGNSPLHF.